Below are 19 T cell receptor beta chains sequenced from a single sample in a study of siplizumab effects on memory and regulatory T cells. Sequenced by immunoSEQ multiplex PCR; TCRdb stores in-frame clones only, minus some. The sample consists of under 130,000 clones, just over 90% of them appearing once. The source material was CD4+ T cells sorted from blood. These receptors came from a human donor in good health.

The chain links TRBV10-3 to TRBJ1-1; D is unclear. Germline-derived CDR1 and CDR2 are ENHRY and SYGVKD. The V end lost 0 bases, the J end lost 7 bases, and 6 bases lay between the germline ends. CDR3 size: 12 residues. CDR3 sequence (DNA): TGTGCCATCAGTGAGTCAGCATTTGAAGCTTTCTTT. It yields the protein CAISESAFEAFF.

The V and J genes are TRBV5-1 and TRBJ1-1; D perhaps matches TRBD1 (5 bases). Germline V CDR1 and CDR2: SGHRS, YFSETQ. Trimming removed 0 bases from V and 2 bases from J, with 11 bases in between. This CDR3 spans 15 amino acids. CDR3 sequence reads: CASSLAGGDNTEAFF. The DNA of the CDR3 is TGCGCCAGCAGCTTGGCCGGAGGGGACAACACTGAAGCTTTCTTT.

The chain combines TRBV9 with TRBJ2-2; TRBD2 aligns across 7 bases. V dropped 5 bases and J dropped 0; count of bases not matched to a gene: 4. CDR3 size: 15 residues. Germline V gives CDR1 SGDLS, CDR2 YYNGEE. The CDR3 region is CASRESGANTGELFF. For the CDR3, the DNA is TGTGCCAGCAGAGAAAGCGGGGCGAACACCGGGGAGCTGTTTTTT.

The rearrangement joins TRBV4-1 to TRBJ2-7; a weak D match, TRBD1 (5 bases). The CDR3 is made up of 18 amino acids. V gave up 4 bases and J gave up 2 bases, with 24 bases separating them. Germline V CDR1 and CDR2: MGHRA, YSYEKL. CDR3 amino acids: CASSPLERAQGSAYEQYF. The CDR3 DNA is TGCGCCAGCAGCCCTTTGGAACGAGCTCAGGGTTCGGCCTACGAGCAGTACTTC.

The CDR3 is CASSPQGANYGYTF. CDR3 DNA: TGTGCCAGCTCACCACAGGGGGCAAACTATGGCTACACCTTC. V gene TRBV18 combines with J gene TRBJ1-2; 7 bases are a match to TRBD1. The CDR3 loop spans 14 amino acids. Germline V gene sequence: CDR1 KGHSH, CDR2 LQKENI. J gave up 2 bases and V 1 base, and 1 base lay outside the gene matches.

The chain combines TRBV25-1 with TRBJ2-5, with 8 bases lining up with TRBD1. V gave up 4 bases and J gave up 0 bases; unmatched junction bases: 10. Germline V gene sequence: CDR1 MGHDK, CDR2 SYGVNS. CDR3 length equals 17 residues. The CDR3 DNA reads as TGTGCCAGCAGTGCGCCCCAGGGGGCTACGTACCAAGAGACCCAGTACTTC. This encodes CASSAPQGATYQETQYF.

The chain is built from TRBV5-6 and TRBJ2-6, with a weak D call TRBD2 (6 bases). The germline V gene has CDR1 SGHDT and CDR2 YYEEEE. V was trimmed by 2 bases and J by 4 bases, leaving 10 bases between them. This CDR3 has 15 residues. The CDR3, as DNA: TGTGCCAGCAGCTTTGCGGGAACCGGGGCCAACGTCCTGACTTTC. Translation gives CASSFAGTGANVLTF.

This chain links TRBV7-8 with TRBJ2-6; tentatively, D is TRBD2 (5 bases). CDR1 SGHVS and CDR2 FQNEAQ come from the germline V gene. The CDR3 is made up of 17 amino acids. Trimming stripped 3 bases from V and 0 bases from J, with 12 bases between. The CDR3 loop reads CASSFLALFSGANVLTF. As DNA, the CDR3 is TGTGCCAGCAGCTTTCTAGCCTTATTCTCTGGGGCCAACGTCCTGACTTTC.

The gene calls are TRBV4-3 and TRBJ2-1; 7 positions agree with TRBD2. V was pared by 1 base and J by 10 bases, with 10 bases of the junction left unmatched. Per germline, CDR1 LGHNA and CDR2 YSLEER. The CDR3 is 15 amino acids. The CDR3 is CASSQGTRILGEQFF. The CDR3, as DNA: TGCGCCAGCAGCCAAGGGACTAGGATCCTTGGGGAGCAGTTCTTC.

CDR3 DNA: TGTGCCAGCTCACCACGGGACAGGGAAAACACTGAAGCTTTCTTT. Translating gives CASSPRDRENTEAFF. This sequence joins TRBV18 and TRBJ1-1; 9 bases match TRBD1. Germline V CDR1 and CDR2: KGHSH, LQKENI. V lost 1 base, J lost 2 bases, and 2 bases stayed unmatched. The CDR3 loop spans 15 amino acids.

The chain recombines TRBV4-1 with TRBJ1-5; D possibly corresponds to TRBD1 (6 bases). Trimming stripped 0 bases from V and 5 bases from J, with 11 bases between. Germline V gene lookup returns CDR1 MGHRA and CDR2 YSYEKL. The CDR3 runs to 15 residues. The CDR3 here is CASSQDAAGDQPQHF. The DNA of the CDR3 is TGCGCCAGCAGCCAAGATGCGGCAGGGGATCAGCCCCAGCATTTT.

The rearrangement links TRBV19 to TRBJ2-1, with 15 bases aligning to TRBD2. This CDR3 comprises 15 residues. Germline trimming cut 6 bases from V and 4 bases from J; bases unmatched to any gene: 1. Germline V lookup: CDR1 LNHDA, CDR2 SQIVND (reference sequence). The CDR3 nucleotides read TGTGCCAGTAGGGGACTAGCGGGGGGTTACAATGAGCAGTTCTTC. Translation: CASRGLAGGYNEQFF.

This clone was detected once. The rearrangement joins TRBV30 to TRBJ2-3; tentatively, D is TRBD1 (6 bases). The germline V gene has CDR1 GTSNPN and CDR2 SVGIG (reference sequence). Trimming took 3 bases from V and 5 from J, leaving 15 bases between them. CDR3 length: 14 residues. DNA for the CDR3: TGTGCCTGGAGGAGGACAGCTTCGGGAGATACGCAGTATTTT. Translated: CAWRRTASGDTQYF.

This clone was counted a single time. The rearrangement uses TRBV9 and TRBJ2-7; D is possibly TRBD2 (6 bases). This CDR3 region has 15 residues. Germline V CDR1 and CDR2: SGDLS, YYNGEE. V shed 0 bases and J shed 1 base, with 11 bases lying between them. In DNA, the CDR3 is TGTGCCAGCAGCGTAGACTTTGGGGGGTCCTACGAGCAGTACTTC. Its protein is CASSVDFGGSYEQYF.

The V and J genes are TRBV11-2 and TRBJ2-7, with D possibly TRBD2 on 5 matching bases. The germline gives CDR1 SGHAT, CDR2 FQNNGV. Trimming removed 5 bases from V and 3 bases from J, with 14 bases in between. CDR3 length equals 14 residues. CDR3 coding DNA: TGTGCCAGCAGCCCGGGGAGCGTAGGCTACGAGCAGTACTTC. Translated, it gives CASSPGSVGYEQYF.

The CDR3 coding sequence is TGTGCCAGCAGTCCCGGACTAGCGGGAGCCTACGAGCAGTACTTC. Its translation: CASSPGLAGAYEQYF. The chain uses TRBV27 and TRBJ2-7, with 13 nucleotides matching TRBD2. J was trimmed by 2 bases and V by 5 bases; bases with no gene match: 3. CDR3 length equals 15 residues. CDR1 is MNHEY and CDR2 is SMNVEV in the germline V gene (reference sequence).

The V and J genes are TRBV7-9 and TRBJ1-1; 7 positions match TRBD1. V dropped 5 bases and J dropped 1; count of bases not matched to a gene: 4. Per germline, CDR1 SEHNR and CDR2 FQNEAQ (reference sequence). This CDR3 contains 14 residues. CDR3 amino acids: CASSMGTANTEAFF. The CDR3 DNA reads TGTGCCAGCAGCATGGGGACAGCGAACACTGAAGCTTTCTTT.

This clone came up once. The chain carries TRBV11-3 and TRBJ2-7, with a tentative D call TRBD1 (5 bases). Germline V gene lookup returns CDR1 SGHNT and CDR2 YENEEA. V lost 6 bases, J lost 2 bases, and 11 bases lay in between. The CDR3 runs to 13 residues. The CDR3 nucleotides are TGTGCCAGCAGTTTGACAGCTCCCTACGAGCAGTACTTC. It translates to CASSLTAPYEQYF.

This sequence joins TRBV6-6 and TRBJ2-5, with 12 positions matching TRBD2. J gave up 12 bases and V 8 bases, and 10 bases lay outside the gene matches. The CDR3 runs to 13 residues. Germline V gene lookup returns CDR1 MNHNY and CDR2 SVGAGI (reference sequence). CDR3 nucleotides: TGTGCCAGCGGAGGACTAGCGGGGCTACCGGAGTACTTC. Its protein product is CASGGLAGLPEYF.